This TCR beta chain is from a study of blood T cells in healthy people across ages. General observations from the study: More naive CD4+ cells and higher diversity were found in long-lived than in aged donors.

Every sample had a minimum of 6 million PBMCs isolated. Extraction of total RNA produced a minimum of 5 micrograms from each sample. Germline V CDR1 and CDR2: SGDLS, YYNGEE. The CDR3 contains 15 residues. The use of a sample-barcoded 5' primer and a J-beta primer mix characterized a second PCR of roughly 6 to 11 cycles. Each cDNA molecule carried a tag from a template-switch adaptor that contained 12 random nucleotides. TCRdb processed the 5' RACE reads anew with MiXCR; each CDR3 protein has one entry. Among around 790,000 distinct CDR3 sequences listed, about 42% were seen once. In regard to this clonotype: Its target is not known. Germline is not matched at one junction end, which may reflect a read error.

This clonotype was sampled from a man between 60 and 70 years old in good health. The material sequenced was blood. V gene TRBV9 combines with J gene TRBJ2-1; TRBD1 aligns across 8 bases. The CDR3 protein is CASSAKTTGVNGQFF. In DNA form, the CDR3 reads TGTGCCAGCAGCGCAAAAACGACAGGGGTCAATGGGCAGTTCTTC.